The 2 T cell receptor beta chains given below trace back to one sample, sequenced in a study of long-term antiretroviral therapy in people with HIV. Survey level was the resolution at which the v3.0 immunoSEQ assay ran. The protocol was immunoSEQ multiplex PCR, while the TCRdb copy is restricted to in-frame clones and leaves out a portion. The table includes about 24,000 clones, roughly 80% detected once. The sample consisted of unsorted PBMCs, taken 4.4 years after starting antiretroviral therapy. Receptor source: a man under 40 with HIV.

This clone appeared a few times. This chain connects TRBV19 to TRBJ1-2; 7 positions agree with TRBD1. Germline loops: CDR1 LNHDA, CDR2 SQIVND (reference sequence). The CDR3 runs 15 residues. With V trimmed by 5 bases and J by 4 bases, 10 bases remained unmatched. The CDR3 DNA follows: TGTGCCAGTAGTGCCGGGGACAGCTGGGGCTATGGCTACACCTTC. Its protein product is CASSAGDSWGYGYTF.

The V call is TRBV11-2, the J call TRBJ2-7, with TRBD1 identical over 8 bases. The CDR3 sequence is 17 residues long. Germline V gives CDR1 SGHAT, CDR2 FQNNGV. Trimming took 8 bases from V and 7 from J; bases not matched to a gene: 22. The CDR3 nucleotides are TGTGCCAGCGGAGGACCCGGAGGCGGGACAGGCTCGTGGGAGCAGTACTTC. The encoded protein is CASGGPGGGTGSWEQYF.